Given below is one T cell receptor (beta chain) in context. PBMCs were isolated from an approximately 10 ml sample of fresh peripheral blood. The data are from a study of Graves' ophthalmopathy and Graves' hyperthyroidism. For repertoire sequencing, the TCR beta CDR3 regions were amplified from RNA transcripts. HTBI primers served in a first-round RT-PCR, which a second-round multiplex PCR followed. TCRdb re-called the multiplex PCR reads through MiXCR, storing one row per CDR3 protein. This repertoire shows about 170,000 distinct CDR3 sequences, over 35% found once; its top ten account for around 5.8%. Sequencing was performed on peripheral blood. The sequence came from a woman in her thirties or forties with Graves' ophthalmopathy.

CDR3 protein: CASSKDNHNQPQHF. The CDR3 bases are TGTGCCAGCAGCAAGGACAATCACAATCAGCCCCAGCATTTT. This chain joins TRBV7-6 and TRBJ1-5, with D perhaps TRBD1 (5 bases). The CDR3 spans 14 residues. The V gene's germline CDR1 is SGHVS and CDR2 FNYEAQ. V lost 5 bases to trimming and J lost 3 bases, with 11 bases between them.